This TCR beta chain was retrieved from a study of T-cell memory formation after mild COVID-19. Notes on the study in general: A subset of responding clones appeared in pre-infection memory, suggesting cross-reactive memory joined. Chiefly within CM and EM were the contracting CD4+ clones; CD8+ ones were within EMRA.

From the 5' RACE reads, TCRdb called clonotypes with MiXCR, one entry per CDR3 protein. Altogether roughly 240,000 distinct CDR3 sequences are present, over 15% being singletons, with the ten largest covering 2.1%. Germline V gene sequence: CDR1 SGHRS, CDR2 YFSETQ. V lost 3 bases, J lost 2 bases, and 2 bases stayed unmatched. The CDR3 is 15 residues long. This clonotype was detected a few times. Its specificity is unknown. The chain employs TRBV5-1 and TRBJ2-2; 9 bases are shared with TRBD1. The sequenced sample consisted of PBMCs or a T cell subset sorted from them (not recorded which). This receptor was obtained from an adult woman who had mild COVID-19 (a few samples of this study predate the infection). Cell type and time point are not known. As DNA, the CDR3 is TGCGCCAGCAGCTCGGGACAGGGAAACACCGGGGAGCTGTTTTTT. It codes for CASSSGQGNTGELFF.